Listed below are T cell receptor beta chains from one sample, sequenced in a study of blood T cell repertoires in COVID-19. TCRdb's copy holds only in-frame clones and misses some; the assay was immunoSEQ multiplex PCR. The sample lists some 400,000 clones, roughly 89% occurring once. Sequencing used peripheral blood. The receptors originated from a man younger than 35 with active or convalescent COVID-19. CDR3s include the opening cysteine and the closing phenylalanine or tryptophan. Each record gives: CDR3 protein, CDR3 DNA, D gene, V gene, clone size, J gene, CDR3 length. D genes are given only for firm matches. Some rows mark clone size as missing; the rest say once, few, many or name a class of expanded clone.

CASSLTVEQFF | TGTGCCAGCAGCCTTACAGTTGAGCAGTTCTTC | . | TRBV7-2 | . | TRBJ2-1 | 11
CASSISSGGPNEQFF | TGTGCCAGTAGTATCAGTAGCGGGGGCCCCAATGAGCAGTTCTTC | TRBD2 | TRBV19 | . | TRBJ2-1 | 15
CASSYSTSGTSYEQYF | TGTGCCAGCAGTTACTCGACTAGCGGGACATCCTACGAGCAGTACTTC | TRBD2 | TRBV6-2/TRBV6-3 | . | TRBJ2-7 | 16
CASTRGGTDTQYF | TGTGCCAGCACCCGGGGGGGAACAGATACGCAGTATTTT | TRBD2 | TRBV6-5 | . | TRBJ2-3 | 13
CASSQDGGGLNGYTF | TGTGCCAGCAGCCAAGATGGCGGGGGCTTAAATGGCTACACCTTC | . | TRBV4-2 | . | TRBJ1-2 | 15
CASSRDRGSSSGANVLTF | TGTGCCAGCTCCCGGGACAGGGGCTCAAGCTCTGGGGCCAACGTGCTGACTTTC | TRBD1 | TRBV3-1/TRBV3-2 | . | TRBJ2-6 | 18
CASSPASNIYKETQYF | TGTGCCAGCTCACCGGCCAGTAACATATACAAAGAGACCCAGTACTTC | . | TRBV18 | few | TRBJ2-5 | 16
CASSPTGGQPQHF | TGTGCCAGCAGCCCTACAGGGGGCCAGCCCCAGCATTTT | TRBD1 | TRBV7-3 | . | TRBJ1-5 | 13
CASSYRPEASGPAYEQYF | TGTGCCAGCAGTTACCGTCCTGAGGCTAGCGGGCCTGCCTACGAGCAGTACTTC | TRBD2 | TRBV6-2/TRBV6-3 | . | TRBJ2-7 | 18
CASSQTGGMPTDTQYF | TGTGCCAGCAGCCAGACAGGGGGTATGCCCACAGATACGCAGTATTTT | TRBD1 | TRBV14 | . | TRBJ2-3 | 16
CASSLTGTRSLSYNEQFF | TGTGCCAGCAGCTTAACGGGGACTAGATCCCTCTCCTACAATGAGCAGTTCTTC | TRBD2 | TRBV11-2 | once | TRBJ2-1 | 18
CASSFTSGRFTGELFF | TGTGCCAGCAGTTTTACTAGCGGGAGGTTTACCGGGGAGCTGTTTTTT | TRBD2 | TRBV27 | . | TRBJ2-2 | 16
CASIPGVSYNEQFF | TGTGCCAGCATCCCCGGGGTATCTTACAATGAGCAGTTCTTC | . | TRBV28 | . | TRBJ2-1 | 14
CASSQVGTGWEKLFF | TGCGCCAGCAGCCAAGTAGGGACAGGGTGGGAAAAACTGTTTTTT | TRBD1 | TRBV4-1 | few | TRBJ1-4 | 15
CASSYRGQGASYEQYF | TGTGCCAGCAGCTACAGGGGACAGGGGGCTTCCTACGAGCAGTACTTC | TRBD1 | TRBV11-2 | . | TRBJ2-7 | 16
CASSPWGLAGVVEQFF | TGTGCCAGCAGCCCATGGGGGCTAGCGGGGGTTGTTGAGCAGTTCTTC | TRBD2 | TRBV7-2 | . | TRBJ2-1 | 16
CASSQDPPRTTSLQTQYF | TGCGCCAGCAGCCAAGATCCCCCACGGACTACTTCCCTTCAGACCCAGTACTTC | . | TRBV4-1 | . | TRBJ2-5 | 18
CASSGTGGGAFF | TGTGCCAGCAGTGGGACCGGGGGTGGCGCTTTCTTT | . | TRBV28 | . | TRBJ1-1 | 12
CASSHRTGTLHF | TGTGCCAGCAGCCACCGGACAGGCACCCTCCACTTT | TRBD1 | TRBV7-9 | . | TRBJ1-6 | 12
CASSRDRGLNTEAFF | TGTGCCAGTAGTAGGGACAGGGGGCTGAACACTGAAGCTTTCTTT | TRBD1 | TRBV19 | . | TRBJ1-1 | 15
CASSQARGSQPQHF | TGTGCCAGCAGCCAAGCCAGGGGAAGTCAGCCCCAGCATTTT | . | TRBV3-1/TRBV3-2 | . | TRBJ1-5 | 14
CASTLGGNTGELFF | TGTGCCAGCACCCTTGGAGGGAACACCGGGGAGCTGTTTTTT | . | TRBV7-2 | few | TRBJ2-2 | 14
CAVTTGSYEQYF | TGTGCCGTTACAACAGGCTCCTACGAGCAGTACTTC | . | TRBV12-3/TRBV12-4 | . | TRBJ2-7 | 12
CASSSLTSGSGEQFF | TGTGCCAGCAGCTCTCTGACTAGCGGGAGTGGTGAGCAGTTCTTC | TRBD2 | TRBV5-6 | . | TRBJ2-1 | 15
CASSRVSGGSSYNEQFF | TGTGCCAGCAGCCGCGTTAGCGGGGGGAGCTCCTACAATGAGCAGTTCTTC | TRBD2 | TRBV14 | . | TRBJ2-1 | 17
CASSLGGTNYNEQFF | TGTGCCAGCAGCCTTGGGGGGACCAACTACAATGAGCAGTTCTTC | . | TRBV14 | . | TRBJ2-1 | 15
CASSLTSTVSQFF | TGTGCCAGCAGCTTAACTAGTACCGTCTCGCAGTTCTTC | . | TRBV7-3 | . | TRBJ2-1 | 13